A single sample is the source of the 3 T cell receptor beta chains below, sequenced in a study. TCRdb used MiXCR to reprocess the RT-PCR reads, holding one entry per CDR3 protein. The repertoire holds fewer than 800,000 distinct CDR3 sequences, with approximately 15% as singletons. The sequencing sample was made of memory CD4+ T cells from blood. The receptors were sampled from a female donor in good health, serving as a healthy control.

This clonotype was seen more than once but under ten times. The chain carries TRBV29-1 and TRBJ2-1; TRBD2 aligns across 8 bases. The CDR3 has 16 amino acids. Germline values: CDR1 SQVTM, CDR2 ANQGSEA. The V segment lost 0 bases and the J segment 3 bases; nucleotides outside the gene matches: 7. The CDR3 protein is CSVEDGGGRHYNEQFF. The CDR3 coding sequence is TGCAGCGTTGAAGATGGGGGCGGGAGGCACTACAATGAGCAGTTCTTC.

The chain links TRBV29-1 to TRBJ2-7, with D perhaps matching TRBD2 (5 bases). CDR1 and CDR2 (germline): SQVTM, ANQGSEA. The CDR3 contains 14 residues. Trimming took off 0 bases at V and 6 bases at J, with 15 bases between the two ends. The CDR3 DNA follows: TGCAGCGTTGAAGATCTCCAGCGGCCTTGCGAGCAGTACTTC. This translates into CSVEDLQRPCEQYF.

This clonotype was observed a few times. The genes are TRBV18 and TRBJ2-2; the match to TRBD1 covers 9 bases. V lost 3 bases and J lost 4; bases outside the gene matches: 6. The CDR3 totals 16 residues. The germline V gene has CDR1 KGHSH and CDR2 LQKENI. The CDR3 nucleotides read TGTGCCAGCTCACCCCGACAGGGGGACTCCACCGGGGAGCTGTTTTTT. Translation gives CASSPRQGDSTGELFF.